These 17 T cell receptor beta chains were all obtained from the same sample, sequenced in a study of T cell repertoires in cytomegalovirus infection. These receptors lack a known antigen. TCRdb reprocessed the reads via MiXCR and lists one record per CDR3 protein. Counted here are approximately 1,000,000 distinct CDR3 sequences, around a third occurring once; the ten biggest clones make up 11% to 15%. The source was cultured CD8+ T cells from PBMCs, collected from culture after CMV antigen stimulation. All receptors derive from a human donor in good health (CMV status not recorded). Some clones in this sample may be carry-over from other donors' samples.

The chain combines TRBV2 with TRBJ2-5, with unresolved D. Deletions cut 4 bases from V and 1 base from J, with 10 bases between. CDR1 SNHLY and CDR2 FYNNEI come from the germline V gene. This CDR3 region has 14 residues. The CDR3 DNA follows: TGTGCCAGCAGTGGGCCATCCTCCCAAGAGACCCAGTACTTC. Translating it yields CASSGPSSQETQYF.

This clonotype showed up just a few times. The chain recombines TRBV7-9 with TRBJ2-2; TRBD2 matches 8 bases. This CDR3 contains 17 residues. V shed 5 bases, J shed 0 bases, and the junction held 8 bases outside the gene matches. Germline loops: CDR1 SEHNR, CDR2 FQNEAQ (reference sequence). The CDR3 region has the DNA TGTGCCAGCAGCCAATGGGCGGGGGGCCCGAACACCGGGGAGCTGTTTTTT. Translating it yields CASSQWAGGPNTGELFF.

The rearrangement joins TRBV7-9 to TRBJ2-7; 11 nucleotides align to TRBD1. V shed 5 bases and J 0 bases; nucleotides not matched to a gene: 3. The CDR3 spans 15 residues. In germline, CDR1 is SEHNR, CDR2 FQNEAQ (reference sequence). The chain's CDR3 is CASSGTGGSSYEQYF. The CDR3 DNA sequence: TGTGCCAGCAGCGGGACAGGGGGGAGCTCCTACGAGCAGTACTTC. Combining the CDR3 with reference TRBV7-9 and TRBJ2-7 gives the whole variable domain DTGVSQNPRHKITKRGQNVTFRCDPISEHNRLYWYRQTLGQGPEFLTYFQNEAQLEKSRLLSDRFSAERPKGSFSTLEIQRTEQGDSAMYLCASSGTGGSSYEQYFGPGTRLTVT.

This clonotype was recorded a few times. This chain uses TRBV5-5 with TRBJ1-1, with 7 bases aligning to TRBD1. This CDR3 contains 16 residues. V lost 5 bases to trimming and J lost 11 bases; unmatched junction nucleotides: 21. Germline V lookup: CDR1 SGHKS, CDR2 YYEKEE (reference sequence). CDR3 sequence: CASSLSDRATHLSAFF. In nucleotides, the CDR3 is TGTGCCAGCAGTTTGTCCGACAGGGCTACCCACCTGAGTGCTTTCTTT.

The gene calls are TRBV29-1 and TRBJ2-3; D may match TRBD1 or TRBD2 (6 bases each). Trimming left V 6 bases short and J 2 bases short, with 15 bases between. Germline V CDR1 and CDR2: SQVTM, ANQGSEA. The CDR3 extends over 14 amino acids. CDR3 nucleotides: TGCAGCGTCCGCCGGGGGCTTTTCACAGATACGCAGTATTTT. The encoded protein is CSVRRGLFTDTQYF.

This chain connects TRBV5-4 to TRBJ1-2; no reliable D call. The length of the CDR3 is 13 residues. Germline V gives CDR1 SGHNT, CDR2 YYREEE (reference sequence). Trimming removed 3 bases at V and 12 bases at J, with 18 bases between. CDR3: CASSWGSSSRDTF. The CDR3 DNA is TGTGCCAGCAGCTGGGGATCAAGCTCAAGGGACACCTTC.

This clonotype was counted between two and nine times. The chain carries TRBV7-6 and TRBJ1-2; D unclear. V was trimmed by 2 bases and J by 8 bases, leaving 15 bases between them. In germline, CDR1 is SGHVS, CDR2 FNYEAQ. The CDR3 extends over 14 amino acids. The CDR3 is CASSLSQDRRGYTF. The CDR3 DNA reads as TGTGCCAGCAGCTTAAGTCAGGATCGTCGGGGCTACACCTTC.

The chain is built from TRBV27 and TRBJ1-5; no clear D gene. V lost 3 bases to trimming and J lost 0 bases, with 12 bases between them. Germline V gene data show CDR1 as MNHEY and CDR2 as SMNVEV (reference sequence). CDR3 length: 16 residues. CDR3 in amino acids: CASSFLSGNSNQPQHF. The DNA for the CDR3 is TGTGCCAGCAGTTTTCTTTCGGGGAATAGCAATCAGCCCCAGCATTTT.

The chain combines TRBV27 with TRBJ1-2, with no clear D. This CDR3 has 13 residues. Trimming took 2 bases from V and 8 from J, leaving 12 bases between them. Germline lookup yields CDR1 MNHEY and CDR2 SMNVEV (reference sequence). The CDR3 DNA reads TGTGCCAGCAGTTTAGGGATCCAGTGGGGCTACACCTTC. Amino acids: CASSLGIQWGYTF.

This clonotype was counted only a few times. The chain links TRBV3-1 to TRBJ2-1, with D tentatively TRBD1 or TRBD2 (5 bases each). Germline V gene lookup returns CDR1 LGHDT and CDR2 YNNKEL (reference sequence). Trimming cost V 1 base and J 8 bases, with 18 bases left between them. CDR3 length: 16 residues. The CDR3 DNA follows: TGTGCCAGCAGCCAAGGTGAGGGGCCCGCCAGGCATGAGCAGTTCTTC. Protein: CASSQGEGPARHEQFF.

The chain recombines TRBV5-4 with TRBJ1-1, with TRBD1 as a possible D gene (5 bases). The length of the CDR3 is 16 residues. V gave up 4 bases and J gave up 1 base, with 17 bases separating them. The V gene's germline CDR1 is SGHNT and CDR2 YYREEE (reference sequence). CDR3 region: CASSAGGRGGNTEAFF. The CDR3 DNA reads TGTGCCAGCAGCGCGGGAGGGAGGGGCGGGAACACTGAAGCTTTCTTT.

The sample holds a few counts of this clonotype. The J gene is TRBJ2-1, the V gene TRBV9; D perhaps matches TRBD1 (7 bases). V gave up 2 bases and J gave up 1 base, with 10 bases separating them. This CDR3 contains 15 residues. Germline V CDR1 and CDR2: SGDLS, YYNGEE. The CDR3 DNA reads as TGTGCCAGCAGCGTCAGGGGGACTTCCTACAATGAGCAGTTCTTC. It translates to CASSVRGTSYNEQFF.

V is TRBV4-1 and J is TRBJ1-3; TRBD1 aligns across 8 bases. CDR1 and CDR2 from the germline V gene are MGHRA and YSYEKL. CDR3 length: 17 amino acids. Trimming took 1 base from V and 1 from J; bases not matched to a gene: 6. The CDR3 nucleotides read TGCGCCAGCAGCCAAGGTCCGACAGGGGTATCTGGAAACACCATATATTTT. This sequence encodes CASSQGPTGVSGNTIYF.

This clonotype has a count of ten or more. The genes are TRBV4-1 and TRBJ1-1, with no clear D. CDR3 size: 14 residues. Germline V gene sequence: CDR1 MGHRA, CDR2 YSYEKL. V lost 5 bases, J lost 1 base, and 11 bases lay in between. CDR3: CASSVGSRNTEAFF. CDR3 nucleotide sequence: TGCGCCAGCAGCGTCGGCAGTAGGAACACTGAAGCTTTCTTT.

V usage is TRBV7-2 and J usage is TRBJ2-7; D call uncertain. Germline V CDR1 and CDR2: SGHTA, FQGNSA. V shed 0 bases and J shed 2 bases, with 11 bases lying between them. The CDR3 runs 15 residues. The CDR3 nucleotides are TGTGCCAGCAGCTTAGCGCTCGGCAGTACCTACGAGCAGTACTTC. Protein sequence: CASSLALGSTYEQYF.

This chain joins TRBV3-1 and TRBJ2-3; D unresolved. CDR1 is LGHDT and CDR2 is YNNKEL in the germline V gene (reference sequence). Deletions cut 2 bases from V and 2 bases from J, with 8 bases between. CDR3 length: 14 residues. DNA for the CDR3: TGTGCCAGCAGCCAATCGGACGTCACAGATACGCAGTATTTT. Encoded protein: CASSQSDVTDTQYF.

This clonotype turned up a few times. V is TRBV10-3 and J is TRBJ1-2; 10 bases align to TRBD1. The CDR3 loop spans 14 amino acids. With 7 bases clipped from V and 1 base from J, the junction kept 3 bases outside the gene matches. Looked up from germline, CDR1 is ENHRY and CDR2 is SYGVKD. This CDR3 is CAITGTGVNYGYTF. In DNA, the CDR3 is TGTGCCATCACCGGGACAGGGGTTAACTATGGCTACACCTTC.